This T cell receptor beta chain comes out of a study of cytomegalovirus exposure and HLA in healthy donors. This clone was recorded only once. Researchers ran the PCR with 60 Vbeta and 13 Jbeta primers. Repertoires were generated with immunoSEQ multiplex PCR, while TCRdb's copy carries only in-frame clones and drops some. The sample has about 110,000 clones, roughly 69% seen once. Trimming cost V 8 bases and J 2 bases; bases outside gene matches: 6. CDR3 length: 13 residues. Looked up from germline, CDR1 is MNHEY and CDR2 is SVGAGI. Sequencing was done on a sample of PBMCs. This clonotype was obtained from a woman between 65 and 79 years old in good health and CMV-seropositive. V and J are TRBV6-5 and TRBJ2-7, with 7 bases matching TRBD2. Written as DNA, the CDR3 is TGTGCCAGCGGGGGGGGACCCACCTACGAGCAGTACTTC. It specifies CASGGGPTYEQYF.